These T cell receptor beta chains were read from a single sample in a study of T cell responses to AZD1222 COVID-19 vaccine. Profiled with immunoSEQ multiplex PCR; TCRdb holds only in-frame clones, not every one. The sample includes roughly 110,000 clones, 85% to 95% of them seen just once. This material consisted of peripheral blood, taken 28 days after the second AZD1222 dose. The receptors derive from an adult who received the AZD1222 COVID-19 vaccine. The conserved cysteine and the conserved F or W are not part of the CDR3 here. Fields, in order: V gene, D gene, CDR3 protein. D genes are given only for firm matches.

TRBV5-4 | TRBD2 | ASSSPPLAGHPYEQY
TRBV5-5 | - | ASSLGRVNTGELF
TRBV12-3/TRBV12-4 | - | ASSLKWEYEQF
TRBV2 | - | ASSGQPNSPLH
TRBV6-5 | - | ASRAPYQETQY
TRBV27 | - | ASRPGGGKATQY
TRBV7-8 | - | ASSLAREGYT
TRBV24-1 | TRBD2 | ATTPGLAGGLSYEQY
TRBV19 | TRBD1 | ATDRGQPNQPQH
TRBV18 | - | ASSRTVANTGELF
TRBV6-2/TRBV6-3 | - | ASSYPLVLINQPQH
TRBV7-8 | TRBD1 | ASSLRTSGGYNSPLH
TRBV19 | - | ASTARGGYYGYT
TRBV3-1/TRBV3-2 | - | ASSRGGADTQY
TRBV19 | - | ASSIGDTQY
TRBV28 | - | ASSPPRGRNEKLF
TRBV7-4 | TRBD1 | ASSQRRDRGHTEAF
TRBV9 | - | ASSSQGMSSYEQY
TRBV9 | TRBD2 | ASSPSGGDNEQF
TRBV6-5 | - | ASTYGRDTEAF
TRBV25-1 | TRBD1 | ASSTRTRGRGNTIY
TRBV6-6 | TRBD1 | ASTSEGTGSSYEQY
TRBV19 | - | ATTRGGAEAF
TRBV30 | - | AWSGQPLGKLF
TRBV19 | - | ASSRRISGANVLT
TRBV19 | TRBD1 | ASSMGSQGGLKNQPQH
TRBV5-4 | TRBD2 | AARTSGRGGELF
TRBV4-3 | TRBD2 | ASSQVGAGGSYEQY
TRBV12-3/TRBV12-4 | - | ASTVGTYYGYT
TRBV10-3 | - | AISVDSSFYGYT
TRBV27 | - | ASSLKGTGELF